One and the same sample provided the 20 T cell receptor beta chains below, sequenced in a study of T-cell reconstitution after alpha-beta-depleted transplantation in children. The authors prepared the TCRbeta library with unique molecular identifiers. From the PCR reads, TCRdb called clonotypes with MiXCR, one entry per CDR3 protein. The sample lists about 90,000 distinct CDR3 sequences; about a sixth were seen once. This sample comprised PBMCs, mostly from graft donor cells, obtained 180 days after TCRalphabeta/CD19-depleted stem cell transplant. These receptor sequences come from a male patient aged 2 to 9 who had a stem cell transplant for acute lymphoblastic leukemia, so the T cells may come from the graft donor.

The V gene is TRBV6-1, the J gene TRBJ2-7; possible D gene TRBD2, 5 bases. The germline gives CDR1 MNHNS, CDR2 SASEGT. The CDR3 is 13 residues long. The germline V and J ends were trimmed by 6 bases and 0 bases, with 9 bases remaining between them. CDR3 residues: CASRTTSSYEQYF. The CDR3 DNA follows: TGTGCCAGCAGGACTACCAGCTCCTACGAGCAGTACTTC.

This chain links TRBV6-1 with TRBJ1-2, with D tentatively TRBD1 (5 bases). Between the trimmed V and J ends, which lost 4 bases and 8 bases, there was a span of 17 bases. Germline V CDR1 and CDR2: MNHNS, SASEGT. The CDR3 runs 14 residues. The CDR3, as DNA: TGTGCCAGCAGTGTTGAAACAGGCTATGTAGGCTACACCTTC. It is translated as CASSVETGYVGYTF.

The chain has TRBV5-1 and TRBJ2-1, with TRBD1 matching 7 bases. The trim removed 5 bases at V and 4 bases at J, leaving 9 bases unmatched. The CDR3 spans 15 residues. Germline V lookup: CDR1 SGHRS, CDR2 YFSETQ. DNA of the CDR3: TGCGCCAGCAGAACCGGGACAGTCTCATACAATGAGCAGTTCTTC. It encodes CASRTGTVSYNEQFF. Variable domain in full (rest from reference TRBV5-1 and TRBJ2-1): KAGVTQTPRYLIKTRGQQVTLSCSPISGHRSVSWYQQTPGQGLQFLFEYFSETQRNKGNFPGRFSGRQFSNSRSEMNVSTLELGDSALYLCASRTGTVSYNEQFFGPGTRLTVL.

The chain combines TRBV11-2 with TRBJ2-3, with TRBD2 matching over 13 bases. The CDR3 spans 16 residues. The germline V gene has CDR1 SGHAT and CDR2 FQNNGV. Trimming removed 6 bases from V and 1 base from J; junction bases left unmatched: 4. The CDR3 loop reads CASRQLAGGRTDTQYF. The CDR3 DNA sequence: TGTGCCAGCAGACAACTAGCGGGGGGGCGCACAGATACGCAGTATTTT.

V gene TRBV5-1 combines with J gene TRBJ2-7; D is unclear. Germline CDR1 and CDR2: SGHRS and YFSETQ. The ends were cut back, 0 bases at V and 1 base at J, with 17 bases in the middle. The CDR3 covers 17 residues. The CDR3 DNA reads TGCGCCAGCAGCTTGGACAAGGGTTTCTCGTTTTCCTACGAGCAGTACTTC. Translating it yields CASSLDKGFSFSYEQYF.

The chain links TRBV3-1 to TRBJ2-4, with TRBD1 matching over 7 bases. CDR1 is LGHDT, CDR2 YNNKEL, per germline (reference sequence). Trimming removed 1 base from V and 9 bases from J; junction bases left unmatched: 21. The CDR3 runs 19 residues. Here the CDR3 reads CASSQGPGTEGYKESIQYF. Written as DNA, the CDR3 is TGTGCCAGCAGCCAAGGCCCCGGGACAGAAGGCTACAAAGAGAGCATTCAGTACTTC.

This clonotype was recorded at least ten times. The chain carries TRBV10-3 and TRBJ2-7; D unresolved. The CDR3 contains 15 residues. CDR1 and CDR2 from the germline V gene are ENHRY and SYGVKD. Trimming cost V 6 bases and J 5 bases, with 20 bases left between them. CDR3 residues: CAIRTPSSPLNEQYF. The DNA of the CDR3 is TGTGCCATCAGGACCCCTAGTTCCCCCTTGAACGAGCAGTACTTC.

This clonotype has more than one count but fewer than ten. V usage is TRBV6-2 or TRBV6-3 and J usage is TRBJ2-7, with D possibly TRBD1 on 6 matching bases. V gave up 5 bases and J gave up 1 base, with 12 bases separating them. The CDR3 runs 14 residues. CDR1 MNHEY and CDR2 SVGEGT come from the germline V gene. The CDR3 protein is CASSLGHWSYEQYF. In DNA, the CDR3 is TGTGCCAGCAGTCTGGGACACTGGTCCTACGAGCAGTACTTC.

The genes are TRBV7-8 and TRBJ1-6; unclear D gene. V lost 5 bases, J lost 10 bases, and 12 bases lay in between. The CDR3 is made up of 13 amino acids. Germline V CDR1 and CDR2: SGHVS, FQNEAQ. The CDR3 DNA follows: TGTGCCAGCAGCCCAGGACTTTTGTCACCCCTCCACTTT. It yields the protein CASSPGLLSPLHF.

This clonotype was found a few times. Written as DNA, the CDR3 is TGTGCCAGCAACAAGCAGGGAGAAGCGTCCAAAAACATTCAGTACTTC. Protein product: CASNKQGEASKNIQYF. The chain carries TRBV12-3 or TRBV12-4 and TRBJ2-4; possibly TRBD1 or TRBD2 for D (5 bases each). The CDR3 has 16 residues. V lost 7 bases and J lost 2, with 18 bases in between.

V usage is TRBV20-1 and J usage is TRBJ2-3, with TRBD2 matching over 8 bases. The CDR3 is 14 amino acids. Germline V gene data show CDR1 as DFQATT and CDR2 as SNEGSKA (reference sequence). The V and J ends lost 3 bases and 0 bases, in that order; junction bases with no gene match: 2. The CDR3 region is CSASPGGSTDTQYF. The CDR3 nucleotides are TGCAGTGCTAGTCCGGGGGGGAGCACAGATACGCAGTATTTT.

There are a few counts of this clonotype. CDR3 in amino acids: CASSLAGGAAQHF. CDR3 nucleotide sequence: TGCGCCAGCAGCTTGGCCGGGGGGGCGGCCCAGCATTTT. The chain combines TRBV5-1 with TRBJ1-5; weak D call: TRBD1 (6 bases). CDR3 length: 13 amino acids. V was shortened by 0 bases and J by 11 bases, with 12 bases between the two germline ends. Germline V gene data show CDR1 as SGHRS and CDR2 as YFSETQ.

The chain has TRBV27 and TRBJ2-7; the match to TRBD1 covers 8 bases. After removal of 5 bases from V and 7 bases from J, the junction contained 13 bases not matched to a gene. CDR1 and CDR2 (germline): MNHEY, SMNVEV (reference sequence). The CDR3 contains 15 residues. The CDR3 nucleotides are TGTGCCAGCAGTAAGCGCGCCAGGGGGCGCGGGGAGCAGTACTTC. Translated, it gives CASSKRARGRGEQYF.

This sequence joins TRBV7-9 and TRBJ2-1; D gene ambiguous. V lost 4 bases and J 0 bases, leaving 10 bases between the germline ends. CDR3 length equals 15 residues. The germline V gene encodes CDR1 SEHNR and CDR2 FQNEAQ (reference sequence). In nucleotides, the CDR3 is TGTGCCAGCAGCTGGAACCCGAGCTCCTACAATGAGCAGTTCTTC. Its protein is CASSWNPSSYNEQFF.

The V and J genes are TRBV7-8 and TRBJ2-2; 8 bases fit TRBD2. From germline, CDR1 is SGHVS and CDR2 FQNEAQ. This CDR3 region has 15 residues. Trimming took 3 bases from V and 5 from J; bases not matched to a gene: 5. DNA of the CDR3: TGTGCCAGCAGCTTTATGGGACTAGGAACCGGGGAGCTGTTTTTT. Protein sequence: CASSFMGLGTGELFF.

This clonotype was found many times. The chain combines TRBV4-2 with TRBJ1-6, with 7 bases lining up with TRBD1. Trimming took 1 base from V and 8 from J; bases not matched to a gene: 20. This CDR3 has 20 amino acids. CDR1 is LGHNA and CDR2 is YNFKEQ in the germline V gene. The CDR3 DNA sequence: TGTGCCAGCAGCCAAGGAACCAAGTTAATTGGGACAGACCCTTATTCACCCCTCCACTTT. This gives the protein CASSQGTKLIGTDPYSPLHF.

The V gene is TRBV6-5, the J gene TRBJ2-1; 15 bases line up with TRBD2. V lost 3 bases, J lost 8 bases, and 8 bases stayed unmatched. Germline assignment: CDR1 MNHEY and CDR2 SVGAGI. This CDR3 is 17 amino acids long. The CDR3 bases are TGTGCCAGCAGTTATTGGACTAGCGGGGGGGAATGCCATGAGCAGTTCTTC. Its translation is CASSYWTSGGECHEQFF.

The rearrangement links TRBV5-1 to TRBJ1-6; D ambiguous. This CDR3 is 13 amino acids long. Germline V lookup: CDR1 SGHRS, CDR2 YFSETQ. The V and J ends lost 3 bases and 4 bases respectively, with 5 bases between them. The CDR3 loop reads CASSWGYNSPLHF. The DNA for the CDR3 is TGCGCCAGCAGCTGGGGATATAATTCACCCCTCCACTTT.

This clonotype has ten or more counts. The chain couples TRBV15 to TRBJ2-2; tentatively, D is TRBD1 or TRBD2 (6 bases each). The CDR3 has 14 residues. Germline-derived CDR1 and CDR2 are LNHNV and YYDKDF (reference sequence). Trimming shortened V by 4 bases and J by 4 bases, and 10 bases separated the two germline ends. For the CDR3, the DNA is TGTGCCACCAGCATAGGGGGGCCCACCGGGGAGCTGTTTTTT. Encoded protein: CATSIGGPTGELFF.

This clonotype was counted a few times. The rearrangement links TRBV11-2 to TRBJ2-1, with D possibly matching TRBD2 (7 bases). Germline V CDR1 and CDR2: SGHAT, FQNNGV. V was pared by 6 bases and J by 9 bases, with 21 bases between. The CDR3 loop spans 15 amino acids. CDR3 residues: CASRELAGEGVEQFF. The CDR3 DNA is TGTGCCAGCAGGGAGTTGGCAGGGGAGGGAGTTGAGCAGTTCTTC.